This T cell receptor beta chain was captured in a study of T-cell reconstitution after alpha-beta-depleted transplantation in children. With 4 bases clipped from V and 9 bases from J, the junction kept 13 bases outside the gene matches. CDR1 and CDR2 (germline): SGHRS, YFSETQ. This CDR3 region has 15 residues. In its sample, this clonotype was seen a few times. What it binds is unknown. Study conclusions and caveats: Roughly two months post-transplant, alpha-beta T cells reportedly originated from several hundred graft clones that had expanded.

Molecular barcoding with unique molecular identifiers was used for the TCRbeta library. TCRdb redid the calling of the PCR reads with MiXCR, one entry per CDR3 protein. The profile shows about 250,000 distinct CDR3 sequences, roughly a quarter of them singletons. The sequence derives from a female patient under 10 years old who had a stem cell transplant for congenital amegakaryocytic thrombocytopenia, so the T cells may come from the graft donor. The material was PBMCs, mostly from graft donor cells, obtained 360 days after TCRalphabeta/CD19-depleted stem cell transplant. The V gene is TRBV5-1, the J gene TRBJ2-1; TRBD1 agrees at 7 bases. In nucleotides, the CDR3 is TGCGCCAGCAGCACTATACAGGGGCCGGGGATTGAGCAGTTCTTC. This encodes CASSTIQGPGIEQFF. Filled out from reference TRBV5-1 and TRBJ2-1, the complete variable domain reads KAGVTQTPRYLIKTRGQQVTLSCSPISGHRSVSWYQQTPGQGLQFLFEYFSETQRNKGNFPGRFSGRQFSNSRSEMNVSTLELGDSALYLCASSTIQGPGIEQFFGPGTRLTVL.